These 30 T cell receptor beta chains originate from one sample sequenced in a study of T cells in Graves' hyperthyroidism and ophthalmopathy (dated 2019 in TCRdb). Libraries were prepared through multiplex PCR. Sequenced on an Illumina HiSeq 2000. The TCR beta CDR3 regions were amplified from the RNA transcripts. For the first round of RT-PCR on the TCR CDR3, the HTBI primer set was used together with the Qiagen OneStep RT-PCR kit. TCRdb passed the public sequencing reads through fastp at Q25 and MiXCR, retaining productive beta sequences. Merged by CDR3 protein, the rows form single entries marked with the most common genes and DNA. The sample profile shows 300,000 to 450,000 distinct CDR3 sequences; 15% to 20% of them were found once. The top ten clones comprise 15% to 19% of the sample. Specimen: blood. These receptors were taken from a woman between 40 and 55 years old with Graves' ophthalmopathy.

The chain has TRBV29-1 and TRBJ2-2, with TRBD2 as a possible D gene (5 bases). Trimming removed 8 bases at V and 4 bases at J, with 11 bases between. CDR3 length: 12 residues. In germline, CDR1 is SQVTM, CDR2 ANQGSEA. Here the CDR3 DNA reads TGCAGCTTCCTAGAGGGCACCGGGGAGCTGTTTTTT. Translation: CSFLEGTGELFF.

This clonotype was picked up one time. Given a much more abundant clone one base away, this may be a read error. This chain connects TRBV12-3 or TRBV12-4 to TRBJ1-5; 9 nucleotides align to TRBD1. CDR3 length: 18 residues. With V trimmed by 8 bases and J by 3 bases, 17 bases remained unmatched. The CDR3 nucleotides read TGTGCCAGCGGCGTCGGGACAGGGATCCCTTATATCAATCAGCCCCAGCATTTT. Protein: CASGVGTGIPYINQPQHF.

This clonotype has at least ten counts. This rearrangement joins TRBV12-5 to TRBJ1-1; a weak D match, TRBD1 (5 bases). Looked up from germline, CDR1 is LGHNT and CDR2 is FRNRAP. V lost 3 bases and J lost 1, with 15 bases in between. There are 16 residues in the CDR3. CDR3 sequence reads: CASGFGGGVQNTEAFF. The CDR3 bases are TGTGCTAGTGGTTTCGGGGGAGGGGTTCAGAACACTGAAGCTTTCTTT.

This clonotype has ten or more counts. This sequence joins TRBV19 and TRBJ2-7; 7 bases fit TRBD1. The germline CDR1 and CDR2 sequences are LNHDA and SQIVND (reference sequence). V lost 3 bases, J lost 5 bases, and 10 bases stayed unmatched. This CDR3 spans 15 amino acids. CDR3 sequence: CASSISRKGANEQYF. The CDR3 DNA sequence: TGTGCCAGTAGTATTTCTCGGAAGGGGGCTAACGAGCAGTACTTC.

To note about this clonotype: Germline is not matched at one junction end, which may reflect a read error. The CDR3, as DNA: TGTGCCAGCAGGCCGGGAAGCTTC. Translated: CASRPGSF. The V gene is TRBV10-3, the J gene TRBJ1-2; no firm D call. The CDR3 loop spans 8 amino acids. CDR1 and CDR2 (germline): ENHRY, SYGVKD.

On this clonotype itself: Just one base apart from a much larger clone, this may be a read error. This chain links TRBV3-1 with TRBJ1-1, with D hard to call. Germline CDR1 reads LGHDT; CDR2 reads YNNKEL (reference sequence). V gave up 0 bases and J gave up 2 bases, with 16 bases separating them. The length of the CDR3 is 17 residues. CDR3 sequence (DNA): TGTGCCAGCAGCCAAGAAACCTCAGGAGTAGTAAACACTGAAGCTTTCTTT. It encodes CASSQETSGVVNTEAFF.

The V and J genes are TRBV20-1 and TRBJ2-7; TRBD2 aligns across 11 bases. This CDR3 spans 13 amino acids. The germline V gene has CDR1 DFQATT and CDR2 SNEGSKA (reference sequence). V lost 8 bases and J lost 4; bases outside the gene matches: 7. This chain's CDR3 is CSWSSGRMYEQYF. CDR3 DNA sequence: TGCAGTTGGTCTAGCGGGAGGATGTACGAGCAGTACTTC.

The chain combines TRBV28 with TRBJ1-5; weak D call: TRBD1 (6 bases). The V end lost 5 bases, the J end lost 1 base, and 15 bases lay between the germline ends. The CDR3 has 16 residues. Germline V lookup: CDR1 MDHEN, CDR2 SYDVKM. The CDR3 DNA sequence: TGTGCCAGCAGTCGTACCCACAGGGTGAGCAATCAGCCCCAGCATTTT. It yields the protein CASSRTHRVSNQPQHF.

In this sample, this clonotype turned up many times. CDR3 in amino acids: CASSESTGTELWLAKNIQYF. CDR3 bases: TGTGCCAGCAGTGAAAGTACGGGGACAGAACTATGGCTAGCCAAAAACATTCAGTACTTC. This chain uses TRBV6-1 with TRBJ2-4; TRBD1 agrees at 7 bases. The V gene end was trimmed by 2 bases and the J gene end by 0 bases; junction bases not matched to a gene: 16. The CDR3 loop spans 20 amino acids. Germline V lookup: CDR1 MNHNS, CDR2 SASEGT.

This clonotype was seen repeatedly, ten times or more. This chain links TRBV7-9 with TRBJ1-2; the D is unclear. Between the trimmed V and J ends, which lost 0 bases and 7 bases, there was a span of 6 bases. The length of the CDR3 is 12 residues. Germline loops: CDR1 SEHNR, CDR2 FQNEAQ (reference sequence). The DNA for the CDR3 is TGTGCCAGCAGCTTAGCCGCGTCTGGCTACACCTTC. It encodes CASSLAASGYTF.

V gene TRBV12-3 or TRBV12-4 combines with J gene TRBJ1-1, with a tentative D call TRBD1 (6 bases). This CDR3 has 14 residues. V was cut by 3 bases and J by 4 bases, with 12 bases left in between. The CDR3 coding sequence is TGTGCCAGCAGTTTCCTAGGGGGATCCACTGAAGCTTTCTTT. It specifies CASSFLGGSTEAFF.

This clonotype was detected ten times or more. The V call is TRBV19, the J call TRBJ1-1; D unresolved. Germline CDR1 reads LNHDA; CDR2 reads SQIVND (reference sequence). Trimming pared 2 bases from V and 1 base from J, leaving 11 bases between. The CDR3 has 15 residues. CDR3 residues: CASSIRGATNTEAFF. DNA of the CDR3: TGTGCCAGTAGTATACGTGGCGCGACGAACACTGAAGCTTTCTTT.

A few counts support this clonotype. The junction and the germline gene differ at one end; a read error may be behind it. This rearrangement joins TRBV12-3 or TRBV12-4 to TRBJ1-1; D might be TRBD1 (6 bases). The CDR3 loop spans 16 amino acids. CDR3 loop: CAISPNRGARNTKAFF. CDR3 coding DNA: TGTGCCATCAGTCCCAATAGGGGGGCTCGGAACACTAAAGCTTTCTTT.

This clonotype was detected ten times or more. The V call is TRBV12-3 or TRBV12-4, the J call TRBJ1-1; a possible D gene is TRBD1 (5 bases). The CDR3 has 12 residues. V was trimmed by 7 bases and J by 7 bases, leaving 13 bases between them. The CDR3 protein is CASTPGGIEAFF. In DNA, the CDR3 is TGTGCCAGCACCCCGGGGGGTATTGAAGCTTTCTTT.

This clonotype was counted many times. J is TRBJ2-7 and V is TRBV12-3 or TRBV12-4; 12 nucleotides align to TRBD2. V gave up 6 bases and J gave up 7 bases; unmatched junction bases: 4. CDR3 length: 13 residues. CDR3 amino acids: CASRPSGRDEQYF. CDR3 nucleotide sequence: TGTGCCAGCAGACCTAGCGGGAGGGATGAGCAGTACTTC.

This clonotype was recorded at least ten times. The rearrangement joins TRBV13 to TRBJ2-7; perhaps TRBD2 as D (6 bases). This CDR3 region has 16 residues. CDR1 and CDR2 (germline): PRHDT, FYEKMQ (reference sequence). Trimming stripped 5 bases from V and 3 bases from J, with 20 bases between. The CDR3 DNA is TGTGCCAGCAGCCCATTCCCCGTCACGGACTACTACGAGCAGTACTTC. Its translation is CASSPFPVTDYYEQYF.

This clonotype was counted ten times or more. The rearrangement links TRBV6-5 to TRBJ2-5, with a tentative D call TRBD1 (6 bases). Germline V gene data show CDR1 as MNHEY and CDR2 as SVGAGI. The CDR3 contains 13 residues. V was clipped by 7 bases and J by 0 bases, with 9 bases between them. CDR3: CASNWDNQETQYF. The CDR3 DNA reads as TGTGCCAGCAATTGGGACAACCAAGAGACCCAGTACTTC.

This chain joins TRBV20-1 and TRBJ2-7; D unresolved. V shed 5 bases and J shed 3 bases, with 11 bases lying between them. Germline assignment: CDR1 DFQATT and CDR2 SNEGSKA (reference sequence). This CDR3 spans 12 amino acids. The CDR3 reads CSAPPGLYEQYF. The CDR3 DNA reads as TGCAGTGCTCCACCGGGCCTCTACGAGCAGTACTTC.

This clonotype was detected many times. The chain employs TRBV28 and TRBJ2-5; tentatively, D is TRBD2 (7 bases). Trimming removed 3 bases at V and 1 base at J, with 12 bases between. The length of the CDR3 is 15 residues. In germline, CDR1 is MDHEN, CDR2 SYDVKM. CDR3 DNA sequence: TGTGCCAGCAGTTTTGGGGGGGCGGCCCAAGAGACCCAGTACTTC. Amino acids: CASSFGGAAQETQYF.

Ten or more counts support this clonotype. CDR3 bases: TGTGCCTGGAGCCGACAGGGCCGAGCTTTCTTT. Translation gives CAWSRQGRAFF. The V gene is TRBV30, the J gene TRBJ1-1; 7 bases match TRBD1. This CDR3 contains 11 residues. The junction had 5 bases not matched to a gene; V was cut back by 3 bases and J by 10 bases. Germline assignment: CDR1 GTSNPN and CDR2 SVGIG (reference sequence).

This clonotype was counted at least ten times. CDR3 region: CASSQAGSTGELFF. The CDR3 DNA reads TGTGCCAGCAGCCAAGCGGGAAGCACCGGGGAGCTGTTTTTT. The chain recombines TRBV3-1 with TRBJ2-2; a weak D match, TRBD2 (5 bases). The CDR3 is 14 amino acids. Looked up from germline, CDR1 is LGHDT and CDR2 is YNNKEL (reference sequence). The germline V and J ends were trimmed by 1 base and 4 bases, with 7 bases remaining between them.

In regard to this clonotype: Germline and junction disagree at one end, which may indicate a read error. CDR3 sequence (DNA): TGTGCCAGCAGTGAAGCGCAGGGGCGTTTAATCGGCTACAGCTTC. Its protein is CASSEAQGRLIGYSF. This chain links TRBV6-1 with TRBJ1-2; perhaps TRBD1 as D (6 bases). Germline V gene data show CDR1 as MNHNS and CDR2 as SASEGT. There are 15 residues in the CDR3.

This clonotype has at least ten counts. Just one base apart from a much larger clone, this may be a read error. The chain uses TRBV12-5 and TRBJ2-7; 15 bases fit TRBD2. Germline values: CDR1 LGHNT, CDR2 FRNRAP. This CDR3 spans 18 amino acids. This chain's CDR3 is CASGLTGLAGGVTYGQYF. For the CDR3, the DNA is TGTGCTAGTGGTTTGACTGGACTAGCGGGAGGGGTAACCTACGGGCAGTACTTC.

V usage is TRBV18 and J usage is TRBJ2-7; TRBD2 matches at 8 bases. Germline CDR1 and CDR2: KGHSH and LQKENI. There are 15 residues in the CDR3. The junction had 6 bases not matched to a gene; V was cut back by 0 bases and J by 5 bases. CDR3 DNA: TGTGCCAGCTCACCACCCTCCGGGAGGGCCGACGAGCAGTACTTC. Residues: CASSPPSGRADEQYF.

This clonotype was observed many times. The genes are TRBV24-1 and TRBJ2-2; D is possibly TRBD2 (5 bases). The ends were cut back, 5 bases at V and 4 bases at J, with 19 bases in the middle. Germline V gives CDR1 KGHDR, CDR2 SFDVKD. The CDR3 length is 17 residues. CDR3 DNA: TGTGCCACCAGTGGGAGAGGGAACCTCCCTAGCACCGGGGAGCTGTTTTTT. Residues: CATSGRGNLPSTGELFF.

This clonotype was seen a few times. The rearrangement links TRBV12-3 or TRBV12-4 to TRBJ2-7, with 10 bases lining up with TRBD1. The CDR3 loop spans 14 amino acids. J was trimmed by 5 bases and V by 3 bases; bases with no gene match: 4. The CDR3 protein is CASSLGTGDHEQYF. In DNA form, the CDR3 reads TGTGCCAGCAGTTTGGGGACAGGGGATCACGAGCAGTACTTC.

Ten or more counts support this clonotype. The chain has TRBV6-5 and TRBJ2-7; D not resolved. Looked up from germline, CDR1 is MNHEY and CDR2 is SVGAGI. V gave up 2 bases and J gave up 2 bases, with 16 bases separating them. There are 16 residues in the CDR3. The CDR3 coding sequence is TGTGCCAGCAGTTACCTGCTGGCAGCTAGTACCTACGAGCAGTACTTC. Amino acid sequence: CASSYLLAASTYEQYF.

This clonotype showed up many times. The genes are TRBV25-1 and TRBJ1-2, with a tentative D call TRBD1 (6 bases). Deletions cut 10 bases from V and 0 bases from J, with 15 bases between. CDR3 length: 14 residues. The germline CDR1 and CDR2 sequences are MGHDK and SYGVNS. The CDR3 bases are TGTGCCACTGGGGGCACAAGACCTAACTATGGCTACACCTTC. This gives the protein CATGGTRPNYGYTF.

This clonotype came up a few times. This chain uses TRBV5-1 with TRBJ2-7; D unresolved. The germline V gene encodes CDR1 SGHRS and CDR2 YFSETQ. The CDR3 loop spans 15 amino acids. V lost 0 bases and J lost 2, with 12 bases in between. CDR3 coding DNA: TGCGCCAGCAGCTTGGATGACGGCAGAACCTACGAGCAGTACTTC. Encoded protein: CASSLDDGRTYEQYF.

This clonotype was observed many times. The chain joins TRBV5-1 to TRBJ2-7; the match to TRBD2 covers 9 bases. With V trimmed by 4 bases and J by 2 bases, 4 bases remained unmatched. The CDR3 extends over 14 amino acids. Per the germline V gene, CDR1 is SGHRS and CDR2 is YFSETQ. The CDR3 sequence is CASSPRGRAYEQYF. CDR3 DNA sequence: TGCGCCAGCAGCCCCCGCGGGAGGGCCTACGAGCAGTACTTC.